Below, 19 T cell receptor beta chains from the same sample are listed, as sequenced in a study of T cells in Graves' hyperthyroidism and ophthalmopathy. The TCR beta CDR3 regions underwent amplification using RNA transcripts as the source. The primer set for the first-round RT-PCR of the TCR CDR3 was HTBI. TCRdb passed the multiplex PCR reads through MiXCR, listing each CDR3 protein once. The sample contains 600,000 to 700,000 distinct CDR3 sequences, less than 45% of which appear only once. Sequencing was done on a sample of peripheral blood or thyroid tissue (not recorded which). Receptor source: an adult man with Graves' disease, either hyperthyroidism or ophthalmopathy (not recorded which).

This clonotype showed up just once. Its ends do not fully match the called genes, so a read error is possible. The genes are TRBV20-1 and TRBJ2-6, with TRBD1 as a possible D gene (5 bases). This CDR3 is built from 13 residues. Germline V gene lookup returns CDR1 DFQATT and CDR2 SNEGSKA (reference sequence). The DNA for the CDR3 is TGCAGTGCTAGAGCCTCTGGGGCCAACGCCCTGACTTTC. It specifies CSARASGANALTF.

The chain joins TRBV25-1 to TRBJ1-4; D possibly corresponds to TRBD1 (5 bases). The V end lost 3 bases, the J end lost 6 bases, and 14 bases lay between the germline ends. The CDR3 runs 15 residues. Germline CDR1 reads MGHDK; CDR2 reads SYGVNS. The CDR3 loop reads CASSDSTGGDEKLFF. CDR3 nucleotides: TGTGCCAGCAGTGACTCTACCGGGGGGGATGAAAAACTGTTTTTT.

This clonotype was counted a few times. The gene calls are TRBV10-3 and TRBJ1-2, with D tentatively TRBD1 (6 bases). Germline V gives CDR1 ENHRY, CDR2 SYGVKD. Trimming cost V 10 bases and J 3 bases, with 18 bases left between them. The CDR3 loop spans 14 amino acids. The CDR3 DNA sequence: TGTGCCAGCAAATTGAGGACAGCTGACTATGGCTACACCTTC. It is translated as CASKLRTADYGYTF.

V usage is TRBV5-1 and J usage is TRBJ1-6; TRBD1 is a possible D gene (5 bases). The CDR3 runs 15 residues. From germline, CDR1 is SGHRS and CDR2 YFSETQ. V dropped 0 bases and J dropped 8 bases, with 12 bases sitting between them. The CDR3 region has the DNA TGCGCCAGCAGCTTGGCCGGAGGGGAAGATTCACCCCTCCACTTT. This encodes CASSLAGGEDSPLHF.

This clonotype was seen a handful of times. The chain has TRBV19 and TRBJ1-3, with D unclear. The CDR3 extends over 15 amino acids. Deletions cut 3 bases from V and 0 bases from J, with 9 bases between. The germline CDR1 and CDR2 sequences are LNHDA and SQIVND (reference sequence). The DNA for the CDR3 is TGTGCCAGTAGTATCGGCAGTTTCTCTGGAAACACCATATATTTT. The encoded protein is CASSIGSFSGNTIYF.

In this sample, this clonotype turned up a few times. The chain is built from TRBV19 and TRBJ1-4; 9 nucleotides agree with TRBD1. Germline assignment: CDR1 LNHDA and CDR2 SQIVND (reference sequence). The CDR3 loop spans 15 amino acids. V gave up 5 bases and J gave up 5 bases; unmatched junction bases: 6. CDR3 loop: CASSSATGGNEKLFF. The CDR3 DNA sequence: TGTGCCAGTAGTTCAGCGACAGGGGGAAATGAAAAACTGTTTTTT.

Worth noting for this clonotype: The CDR3 ends on some other residue instead of the conserved phenylalanine or tryptophan, so this is likely a read error. J is TRBJ2-7 and V is TRBV20-1, with D perhaps matching TRBD1 (6 bases). CDR1 and CDR2 from the germline V gene are DFQATT and SNEGSKA (reference sequence). The CDR3 spans 12 residues. CDR3 sequence: CSARKDSYGQYL. The DNA of the CDR3 is TGCAGTGCTAGGAAGGACAGCTACGGGCAGTACTTA.

This clonotype has only a few counts. In nucleotides, the CDR3 is TGTGCCAGCAGCGTAGGAGGTGGCAGTAAAGCTTTCTTT. Protein product: CASSVGGGSKAFF. The chain couples TRBV9 to TRBJ1-1; D gene uncertain. V was cut by 0 bases and J by 9 bases, with 12 bases left in between. Germline CDR1 is SGDLS and CDR2 is YYNGEE. The CDR3 length is 13 residues.

This clonotype was counted between two and nine times. The V call is TRBV2, the J call TRBJ2-7, with a tentative D call TRBD2 (5 bases). This CDR3 is 15 amino acids long. V was pared by 3 bases and J by 0 bases, with 12 bases between. CDR1 and CDR2 (germline): SNHLY, FYNNEI. The CDR3: CASSEDLTSSYEQYF. In DNA form, the CDR3 reads TGTGCCAGCAGTGAGGACCTTACTAGCTCCTACGAGCAGTACTTC.

V is TRBV7-9 and J is TRBJ1-1, with unresolved D. The germline V and J ends were trimmed by 1 base and 1 base, with 7 bases remaining between them. The CDR3 consists of 14 residues. Per germline, CDR1 SEHNR and CDR2 FQNEAQ (reference sequence). CDR3 sequence: CASSLDSENTEAFF. CDR3 in DNA: TGTGCCAGCAGCTTAGACTCTGAGAACACTGAAGCTTTCTTT. Filled out from reference TRBV7-9 and TRBJ1-1, the complete variable domain reads DTGVSQNPRHKITKRGQNVTFRCDPISEHNRLYWYRQTLGQGPEFLTYFQNEAQLEKSRLLSDRFSAERPKGSFSTLEIQRTEQGDSAMYLCASSLDSENTEAFFGQGTRLTVV.

V is TRBV11-2 and J is TRBJ1-3, with D unresolved. In germline, CDR1 is SGHAT, CDR2 FQNNGV. V shed 5 bases and J shed 1 base, with 12 bases lying between them. This CDR3 spans 15 amino acids. The DNA of the CDR3 is TGTGCCAGCAGCCTCCTAGGCGTTTCTGGAAACACCATATATTTT. Amino acids: CASSLLGVSGNTIYF.

The chain combines TRBV2 with TRBJ1-6; 7 bases are shared with TRBD1. Germline V CDR1 and CDR2: SNHLY, FYNNEI. Germline trimming cut 5 bases from V and 13 bases from J; bases unmatched to any gene: 14. The CDR3 contains 15 residues. The CDR3 sequence is CASSSHGTVGRPLHF. Written as DNA, the CDR3 is TGTGCCAGCAGTTCCCACGGGACAGTCGGTAGGCCCCTCCACTTT.

The genes are TRBV7-9 and TRBJ1-4, with D possibly matching TRBD1 (5 bases). The CDR3 covers 14 residues. Germline CDR1 and CDR2: SEHNR and FQNEAQ (reference sequence). V was cut by 6 bases and J by 1 base, with 9 bases left in between. The CDR3 region is CASRDQGTNEKLFF. The CDR3 DNA follows: TGTGCCAGCAGAGATCAGGGAACTAATGAAAAACTGTTTTTT.

This chain connects TRBV12-3 or TRBV12-4 to TRBJ1-2; no clear D gene. V lost 0 bases and J 4 bases, leaving 9 bases between the germline ends. This CDR3 is 14 amino acids long. The CDR3 loop reads CASSLATASYGYTF. Here the CDR3 DNA reads TGTGCCAGCAGTTTAGCGACCGCTAGCTATGGCTACACCTTC.

This clonotype has a single count. One base away lies a much larger clone, so this may be a sequencing read error. The V gene is TRBV2, the J gene TRBJ1-1; D is unclear. V was shortened by 0 bases and J by 6 bases, with 8 bases between the two germline ends. Germline-derived CDR1 and CDR2 are SNHLY and FYNNEI. The CDR3 has 13 residues. The CDR3 DNA reads as TGTGCCAGCAGTGAAGCCCCCTCGTCTGAAGCTTTCTTT. It encodes CASSEAPSSEAFF.

The rearrangement uses TRBV7-9 and TRBJ2-5; TRBD2 matches at 9 bases. V was pared by 3 bases and J by 1 base, with 3 bases of the junction left unmatched. CDR1 is SEHNR, CDR2 FQNEAQ, per germline (reference sequence). The CDR3 contains 15 residues. The CDR3 DNA reads TGTGCCAGCAGCTTCTTAGCGGGAGTCCAAGAGACCCAGTACTTC. Translating it yields CASSFLAGVQETQYF.

Ten or more counts support this clonotype. The chain joins TRBV7-9 to TRBJ1-6, with D perhaps TRBD1 (6 bases). Trimming shortened V by 3 bases and J by 8 bases, and 14 bases separated the two germline ends. The length of the CDR3 is 15 residues. Germline CDR1 SEHNR, CDR2 FQNEAQ (reference sequence). Written as DNA, the CDR3 is TGTGCCAGCAGCTTTAAAGAATGGACAGATTCACCCCTCCACTTT. It codes for CASSFKEWTDSPLHF.

This clonotype has at least ten counts. This chain connects TRBV10-3 to TRBJ1-2, with 9 bases matching TRBD1. The CDR3 is made up of 14 amino acids. The germline CDR1 and CDR2 sequences are ENHRY and SYGVKD. J was trimmed by 8 bases and V by 2 bases; bases with no gene match: 6. The chain's CDR3 is CAISELQGATGYTF. CDR3 DNA: TGTGCCATCAGTGAGCTACAGGGGGCGACGGGCTACACCTTC.

The chain carries TRBV20-1 and TRBJ2-7; 7 positions agree with TRBD2. With 1 base clipped from V and 2 bases from J, the junction kept 14 bases outside the gene matches. This CDR3 region has 17 residues. The germline gives CDR1 DFQATT, CDR2 SNEGSKA (reference sequence). The CDR3 DNA reads as TGCAGTGCTAGAGGCGGGGGTGGGGTGACTAGAGCCTACGAGCAGTACTTC. Its protein is CSARGGGGVTRAYEQYF.